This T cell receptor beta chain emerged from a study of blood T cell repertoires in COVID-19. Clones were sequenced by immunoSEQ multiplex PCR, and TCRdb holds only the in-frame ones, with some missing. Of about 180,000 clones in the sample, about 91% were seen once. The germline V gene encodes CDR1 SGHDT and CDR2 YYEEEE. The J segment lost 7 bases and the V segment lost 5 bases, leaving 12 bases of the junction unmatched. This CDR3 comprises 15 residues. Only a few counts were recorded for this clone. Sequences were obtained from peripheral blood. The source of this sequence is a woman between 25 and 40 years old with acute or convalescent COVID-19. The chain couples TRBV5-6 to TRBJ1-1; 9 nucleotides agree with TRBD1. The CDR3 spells CASSPGGTGLHEAFF. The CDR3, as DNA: TGTGCCAGCAGTCCGGGGGGGACAGGGCTGCATGAAGCTTTCTTT. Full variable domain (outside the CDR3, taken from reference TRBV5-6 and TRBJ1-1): DAGVTQSPTHLIKTRGQQVTLRCSPKSGHDTVSWYQQALGQGPQFIFQYYEEEERQRGNFPDRFSGHQFPNYSSELNVNALLLGDSALYLCASSPGGTGLHEAFFGQGTRLTVV.